This record covers a single T cell receptor beta chain. Its antigen is undetermined. The data are from a study of Ad26.COV2.S vaccination and SARS-CoV-2 variants. As for the study in general: In the study, Ad26.COV2.S was injected intramuscularly once, or twice 56 days apart.

The treatment is: over 15 received Ad26.COV2.S at low or high dose, single or two shots; 5 received placebo; per-sample allocation not given. Vaccine and placebo recipients were sampled on day 63 after the first injection. This CDR3 is built from 11 residues. Trimming stripped 8 bases from V and 5 bases from J, with 9 bases between. General study points: Breadth measured for non-spike TCRs was similar across vaccine and placebo recipients. Analyses that measured TCR breadth and depth may have underestimated total T cell responses.

Using immunoSEQ multiplex PCR, the repertoire was profiled, and TCRdb retains in-frame clones only, with some absent. The data show hundreds of thousands of clones, with roughly nine tenths seen just once and approximately 1.5% held by the top ten. The chain uses TRBV12-3 or TRBV12-4 and TRBJ1-1; possible D gene TRBD1, 6 bases. The sequencing used peripheral blood, collected in a trial of Ad26.COV2.S vaccine versus placebo. The receptor's source is a person between 18 and 59 years old who received the Ad26.COV2.S COVID-19 vaccine or a placebo. CDR3 in DNA: TGTGCCAGCCCAACAGGGACTGAAGCTTTCTTT. Translating it yields CASPTGTEAFF.